The following is a TCR beta chain sequence with its context. This sample was included in a study of blood T cell repertoires in COVID-19. Sequencing was performed with immunoSEQ multiplex PCR; in TCRdb, only in-frame clones are kept and a portion is missing. The profile shows about 260,000 clones, over 75% of them singletons. Germline V gene lookup returns CDR1 SGHVS and CDR2 FQNEAQ. V was pared by 2 bases and J by 2 bases, with 16 bases of the junction left unmatched. This CDR3 has 20 residues. The V gene is TRBV7-8, the J gene TRBJ2-1, with 9 bases fitting TRBD2. This sequence originates from a human donor in a cohort sampled during active COVID-19. Sequenced sample: peripheral blood. The CDR3 nucleotides are TGTGCCAGCAGCTTACGGATGGTTGGGCGGGAGGGCTTGCCCTACAATGAGCAGTTCTTC. This encodes CASSLRMVGREGLPYNEQFF.